This section outlines one T cell receptor (beta chain) sequence together with its context. The CDR3 loop spans 15 amino acids. V shed 4 bases and J shed 5 bases, with 16 bases lying between them. Germline assignment: CDR1 SGHRS and CDR2 YFSETQ. This specimen belongs to a study of beta chain features in type 1 diabetes. Every isolated RNA sample was fully reverse transcribed, so sequencing captured expressed TCRB transcripts. The data were produced by immunoSEQ multiplex PCR, yet TCRdb's version contains in-frame clones alone and is incomplete. The sample lists around 200,000 clones; roughly an eighth were seen once.

This receptor was obtained from a young woman in good health. The sequenced material came from central memory CD4+ T cells from blood. The chain is built from TRBV5-1 and TRBJ2-1, with D possibly being TRBD2 (6 bases). CDR3 bases: TGCGCCAGCAGCCCCCCAATAGCGGCCGACAATGAGCAGTTCTTC. Translation: CASSPPIAADNEQFF.